This T cell receptor (beta chain) is drawn from a study of cytotoxic CD8 clonotypes in ibrutinib-treated CLL (dated by TCRdb to about 2021). Study-wide context: The cohort had 11 relapsed/refractory and about 15 treatment-naive patients; roughly 18 were IGHV unmutated. Partial responses were observed in approximately 24 patients and complete responses in 2; after a median follow-up of around 64 months, remission was maintained in approximately 14 patients and progression was observed in approximately twelve. Response samples were obtained after a median of about 13 months of treatment, with a range of roughly 6 to 40 months. An average of around 250,000 productive templates and roughly 94,000 productive rearrangements was obtained per sample. Longitudinal samples were available for about 30% of the roughly 86 trial participants. Cryopreserved peripheral blood mononuclear cells were obtained prior to treatment, at the time of response, and at either disease progression or sustained remission.

For TCR beta library preparation, roughly 2.2 micrograms of genomic DNA was extracted from cryopreserved PBMCs. Longitudinal blood samples from CLL patients on ibrutinib monotherapy underwent high-throughput TCR beta sequencing. The patients took part in an open-label, single-center phase 2 trial of ibrutinib monotherapy. By sample share, this clone is medium-sized (0.01 to 0.1%). What this receptor recognizes is not known. Base quality data are lacking; no much larger clone is found one base away. Results the study describes overall, beyond this receptor: An increase in clonality was observed at ibrutinib response, with clonality remaining stable during sustained remission and falling back toward baseline at progression. Sampling times were not matched between patients in sustained remission and patients whose disease was progressing, and lymph node repertoires were not examined. Public clonotypes were rare and either contracted or stayed stable during treatment, and the rise in clonality at ibrutinib response reflected the expansion of private clonotypes. Baseline clonality exceeded that of age-matched healthy donors and correlated strongly with circulating CD8+ T-cell counts.

Inclusive of the bounding cysteine and phenylalanine, the CDR3 is 14 residues long. The entry retains the CDR3 DNA only, 42 bases that are in frame from base 1. V is shortened by 0 bases, J by 8 bases, and the region joining them spans 11 bases. The germline V gene gives CDR1 as MGHRA and CDR2 as YSYEKL. The goal of deep resolution MiSeq sequencing was a depth between 1 in 1 million and 1 in 200,000 T cells, and coverage averaged 10x per clonotype. TCR beta libraries were generated with the immunoSEQ hsTCRB Kit. Per the original workflow: The data were analyzed with ImmunoSEQ Analyzer and ImmunoSEQ Data Assistant, and V, D and J gene assignments followed IMGT definitions. Clonality was computed as one minus normalized Shannon entropy of productive rearrangement frequencies, ranging from 0 to 1. Only overrepresented clonotypes making up at least 0.05% of each patient's repertoire were included in the public clonotype analysis. About a dozen age-matched healthy donor repertoires from immuneACCESS were used as controls for clonality. The clones in this table, taken by TCRdb from immuneACCESS, are in-frame only. Not every clone is retained; where verified, under half of the shortfall comes from an unresolved V gene, and the cause of the rest is unknown. V, J and clone size are taken as reported in that table, and D and trimming were inferred from the DNA itself. This sample holds approximately 13,000 clones; 55% to 75% were observed only once. 4.5% to 5.5% of the sample goes to the ten largest clones.

The origin of this receptor is a human donor with chronic lymphocytic leukemia. The rearranged segments are TRBV4-1 and TRBJ2-1; the D gene is perhaps TRBD1 or TRBD2, as each covers 5 bases. The sequences come from PBMCs, collected before ibrutinib treatment. The bases read TGCGCCAGCAGCCAAGAAGGGACCTTCGATGAGCAGTTCTTC. It codes for CASSQEGTFDEQFF.